This T cell receptor (beta chain) was found in a study of T cells in Graves' hyperthyroidism and ophthalmopathy. The V end lost 5 bases, the J end lost 0 bases, and 5 bases lay between the germline ends. The CDR3 has 14 amino acids. Germline V CDR1 and CDR2: SGHAT, FQNNGV. Amplification targeted TCR beta CDR3 regions from RNA transcripts. When the TCR CDR3 underwent first-round RT-PCR, the HTBI primer set was used. TCRdb reprocessed the multiplex PCR reads with MiXCR, giving one entry per CDR3 protein. The sample consists of more than 350,000 distinct CDR3 sequences, about 14% of them appearing once. Study-wide points: The model identified upcoming ophthalmopathy a median about 7.1 months ahead of onset.

Researchers barred patients who had uncontrolled infection, other autoimmune disease, pregnancy or lactation. Diagnosis rested on symptoms, serum thyroxine and TRAb, thyroid ultrasound, and orbital computed tomography. PBMCs were sourced from roughly 9.7 ml fresh peripheral blood. This clonotype was counted ten times or more. Its antigen is as yet unknown. The sequence was obtained from a woman in her twenties or thirties with Graves' ophthalmopathy. The chain recombines TRBV11-2 with TRBJ1-6; D gene unclear. The sequencing input was blood. CDR3 DNA: TGTGCCAGCAGCCTGGGCTCCTATAATTCACCCCTCCACTTT. This encodes CASSLGSYNSPLHF. The entire variable domain, with the rest obtained from reference TRBV11-2 and TRBJ1-6, is as follows: EAGVAQSPRYKIIEKRQSVAFWCNPISGHATLYWYQQILGQGPKLLIQFQNNGVVDDSQLPKDRFSAERLKGVDSTLKIQPAKLEDSAVYLCASSLGSYNSPLHFGNGTRLTVT.